The 27 T cell receptor beta chains given below trace back to one sample, sequenced in a study of blood T cell repertoires in COVID-19. TCRdb keeps only in-frame clones here, not all; method: immunoSEQ multiplex PCR. The data show some 190,000 clones, 80% seen once. The sequenced material came from PBMCs or T cells enriched from blood (not recorded which). The receptor source for this set is a man aged 60-69 years who had been exposed to COVID-19.

The chain couples TRBV5-8 to TRBJ1-2; D perhaps matches TRBD1 (6 bases). V was trimmed by 0 bases and J by 4 bases, leaving 22 bases between them. This CDR3 contains 18 residues. Germline CDR1 is SGHTS and CDR2 is YDEGEE. This CDR3 reads CASSLGDARGPGVYGYTF. DNA for the CDR3: TGTGCCAGCAGCTTGGGGGATGCCAGGGGCCCGGGTGTCTATGGCTACACCTTC.

The V gene is TRBV10-3, the J gene TRBJ1-5; possibly TRBD1 for D (5 bases). The V and J ends lost 6 bases and 6 bases respectively, with 12 bases between them. This CDR3 is 13 amino acids long. The germline V gene has CDR1 ENHRY and CDR2 SYGVKD. The CDR3 region is CAIRPDRAQPQHF. CDR3 bases: TGTGCCATCAGACCCGACAGAGCTCAGCCCCAGCATTTT.

CDR3 DNA: TGTGCCAGCAGCGTAGATCGAGCGGGAGGTACGAACACCGGGGAGCTGTTTTTT. Amino acids: CASSVDRAGGTNTGELFF. The V gene is TRBV9, the J gene TRBJ2-2; TRBD2 matches 9 bases. The CDR3 sequence is 18 residues long. Germline trimming cut 0 bases from V and 0 bases from J; bases unmatched to any gene: 6. Germline V gene lookup returns CDR1 SGDLS and CDR2 YYNGEE.

This clone was seen a handful of times. The CDR3 DNA sequence: TGTGCCAGCAGCCCCACCCCGGGACTAGGACAGACCCAGTACTTC. This encodes CASSPTPGLGQTQYF. This sequence joins TRBV7-9 and TRBJ2-5, with 8 nucleotides matching TRBD2. From germline, CDR1 is SEHNR and CDR2 FQNEAQ (reference sequence). There are 15 residues in the CDR3. V lost 5 bases and J lost 6; bases outside the gene matches: 11.

The chain couples TRBV10-1 to TRBJ2-3; possibly TRBD2 for D (5 bases). The CDR3 contains 13 residues. The germline V gene has CDR1 WNHNN and CDR2 SYGVQD (reference sequence). V lost 7 bases and J lost 4, with 12 bases in between. The CDR3 coding sequence is TGCGCCAGCATGGCTAGCACAGCAGATACGCAGTATTTT. Its translation is CASMASTADTQYF.

The genes are TRBV9 and TRBJ2-4, with TRBD2 identical over 13 bases. Germline V gene data show CDR1 as SGDLS and CDR2 as YYNGEE. The CDR3 sequence is 20 residues long. Trimming took 0 bases from V and 3 from J; bases not matched to a gene: 12. The CDR3 spells CASSVAVTSGRGSGKNIQYF. The CDR3 nucleotides are TGTGCCAGCAGCGTAGCTGTAACTAGCGGGAGGGGGTCGGGCAAAAACATTCAGTACTTC.

This chain connects TRBV28 to TRBJ2-7, with TRBD2 matching 7 bases. The CDR3 is 17 residues long. CDR1 and CDR2 from the germline V gene are MDHEN and SYDVKM. The trim removed 6 bases at V and 1 base at J, leaving 15 bases unmatched. CDR3 coding DNA: TGTGCCAGCAGGCTTGTGCCCTCCCGGGGAGGGTCCTACGAGCAGTACTTC. It yields the protein CASRLVPSRGGSYEQYF.

The chain links TRBV3-1 (or the pseudogene TRBV3-2) to TRBJ2-1; D might be TRBD2 (6 bases). V was cut by 2 bases and J by 8 bases, with 16 bases left in between. This CDR3 is 15 amino acids long. Germline lookup yields CDR1 LGHDT and CDR2 YNNKEL (reference sequence). The CDR3, as DNA: TGTGCCAGCAGCCAATTAGGCGGGATGCCCTATGAGCAGTTCTTC. Its translation: CASSQLGGMPYEQFF.

The chain has TRBV10-3 and TRBJ2-3; 7 positions agree with TRBD1. Germline V gives CDR1 ENHRY, CDR2 SYGVKD. CDR3 length equals 14 residues. J lost 0 bases, V lost 6 bases, and 3 bases had no gene match. CDR3 DNA sequence: TGTGCCATCAGAGTACAGGGGAGCACAGATACGCAGTATTTT. Translating it yields CAIRVQGSTDTQYF.

The V and J genes are TRBV5-1 and TRBJ1-2; 7 bases map to TRBD1. CDR3 length: 15 amino acids. Germline values: CDR1 SGHRS, CDR2 YFSETQ. V gave up 0 bases and J gave up 3 bases; unmatched junction bases: 5. The CDR3 protein is CASSLDGTAYYGYTF. The CDR3 DNA follows: TGCGCCAGCAGCTTGGATGGGACAGCGTACTATGGCTACACCTTC.

The chain has TRBV9 and TRBJ2-2, with 7 bases matching TRBD1. Germline lookup yields CDR1 SGDLS and CDR2 YYNGEE. CDR3 length equals 16 residues. V dropped 3 bases and J dropped 3; count of bases not matched to a gene: 8. The CDR3 loop reads CASSAPGQPYTGELFF. The CDR3 bases are TGTGCCAGCAGCGCCCCGGGACAGCCTTACACCGGGGAGCTGTTTTTT.

This rearrangement joins TRBV6-5 to TRBJ1-3; D is undetermined. This CDR3 contains 15 residues. V shed 0 bases and J shed 4 bases, with 10 bases lying between them. CDR1 and CDR2 from the germline V gene are MNHEY and SVGAGI. The CDR3 loop is CASSYSEGGGNTIYF. The CDR3 bases are TGTGCCAGCAGTTACTCGGAGGGCGGAGGAAACACCATATATTTT.

In this sample, this clone turned up once. This chain links TRBV7-9 with TRBJ2-3; 11 bases match TRBD2. The CDR3 contains 16 residues. The ends lost 3 bases at V and 2 bases at J; junction bases unmatched: 4. Looked up from germline, CDR1 is SEHNR and CDR2 is FQNEAQ (reference sequence). The CDR3 reads CASSFRLAGLTDTQYF. The CDR3 nucleotides read TGTGCCAGCAGCTTCCGACTAGCGGGACTCACAGATACGCAGTATTTT.

This chain joins TRBV2 and TRBJ2-5; D gene ambiguous. Germline assignment: CDR1 SNHLY and CDR2 FYNNEI. Deletions cut 7 bases from V and 1 base from J, with 19 bases between. CDR3 size: 16 residues. This CDR3 is CASTPQWATIQETQYF. The DNA of the CDR3 is TGTGCCAGCACTCCCCAGTGGGCTACCATCCAAGAGACCCAGTACTTC. Filled out from reference TRBV2 and TRBJ2-5, the complete variable domain reads EPEVTQTPSHQVTQMGQEVILRCVPISNHLYFYWYRQILGQKVEFLVSFYNNEISEKSEIFDDQFSVERPDGSNFTLKIRSTKLEDSAMYFCASTPQWATIQETQYFGPGTRLLVL.

The chain carries TRBV5-6 and TRBJ2-5; D uncertain. From germline, CDR1 is SGHDT and CDR2 YYEEEE. CDR3 length: 14 residues. Trimming stripped 2 bases from V and 4 bases from J, with 12 bases between. CDR3 region: CASSLSTLGETQYF. The CDR3 DNA reads TGTGCCAGCAGCTTATCGACTTTGGGAGAGACCCAGTACTTC.

This chain connects TRBV19 to TRBJ1-5, with no clear D. Per the germline V gene, CDR1 is LNHDA and CDR2 is SQIVND (reference sequence). V was cut by 1 base and J by 1 base, with 14 bases left in between. CDR3 size: 17 residues. As DNA, the CDR3 is TGTGCCAGTAGTATAGGGCGGGGTACGGTGAGCAATCAGCCCCAGCATTTT. It specifies CASSIGRGTVSNQPQHF.

The V gene is TRBV5-1, the J gene TRBJ2-5; tentatively, D is TRBD1 (5 bases). CDR3 size: 15 residues. Trimming stripped 0 bases from V and 2 bases from J, with 11 bases between. Germline V gene sequence: CDR1 SGHRS, CDR2 YFSETQ. As DNA, the CDR3 is TGCGCCAGCAGCTTGGGCCCACAGGAACAAGAGACCCAGTACTTC. Translated: CASSLGPQEQETQYF.

The chain combines TRBV4-2 with TRBJ1-5, with D perhaps matching TRBD1 (5 bases). The germline gives CDR1 LGHNA, CDR2 YNFKEQ. The CDR3 has 13 residues. V was trimmed by 8 bases and J by 3 bases, leaving 11 bases between them. In nucleotides, the CDR3 is TGTGCCAGCGGAGACAGCTCCAATCAGCCCCAGCATTTT. Amino acids: CASGDSSNQPQHF.

The chain carries TRBV11-3 and TRBJ1-2; D not certain. The CDR3 spans 12 residues. The V end was cut by 2 bases, the J end by 4 bases, with 5 bases between. The V gene's germline CDR1 is SGHNT and CDR2 YENEEA. CDR3 in DNA: TGTGCCAGCAGCTTAACGGGCTATGGCTACACCTTC. It is translated as CASSLTGYGYTF.

This chain links TRBV30 with TRBJ1-5; tentative D call: TRBD1 (5 bases). The CDR3 is made up of 19 amino acids. The germline V and J ends were trimmed by 0 bases and 1 base, with 22 bases remaining between them. Germline-derived CDR1 and CDR2 are GTSNPN and SVGIG (reference sequence). This CDR3 is CAWSVRGSVGGGSNQPQHF. CDR3 sequence (DNA): TGTGCCTGGAGTGTACGGGGCAGTGTGGGTGGAGGGAGCAATCAGCCCCAGCATTTT.

The chain employs TRBV30 and TRBJ2-3; 7 bases line up with TRBD1. CDR1 is GTSNPN and CDR2 is SVGIG in the germline V gene (reference sequence). The CDR3 is 12 amino acids. After removal of 7 bases from V and 0 bases from J, the junction contained 1 base not matched to a gene. This CDR3 is CALDRSTDTQYF. The CDR3 DNA is TGTGCCTTGGACAGGAGCACAGATACGCAGTATTTT.

This clone was found many times. The V gene is TRBV10-3, the J gene TRBJ2-7, with 10 bases identical to TRBD1. This CDR3 is built from 16 residues. Trimming took 3 bases from V and 1 from J; bases not matched to a gene: 6. CDR1 and CDR2 from the germline V gene are ENHRY and SYGVKD. The CDR3 protein is CAISDPGTGASYEQYF. In nucleotides, the CDR3 is TGTGCCATCAGTGACCCCGGGACAGGGGCTTCCTACGAGCAGTACTTC.

This clone has only a few counts. The V call is TRBV3-1 (or the pseudogene TRBV3-2), the J call TRBJ1-5, with TRBD1 as a possible D gene (5 bases). Looked up from germline, CDR1 is LGHDT and CDR2 is YNNKEL (reference sequence). The ends were cut back, 8 bases at V and 0 bases at J, with 8 bases in the middle. The CDR3 has 13 amino acids. DNA of the CDR3: TGTGCCAGCGGACACACTAGCAATCAGCCCCAGCATTTT. Translated: CASGHTSNQPQHF.

The chain has TRBV6-5 and TRBJ2-1, with 7 bases identical to TRBD1. The germline V gene encodes CDR1 MNHEY and CDR2 SVGAGI. Losses at the gene ends were 4 bases for V and 11 bases for J; bases not matched to a gene: 8. The CDR3 runs 13 residues. This CDR3 reads CASSFLTGPQQFF. In DNA, the CDR3 is TGTGCCAGCAGTTTCCTGACAGGGCCCCAGCAGTTCTTC.

The chain recombines TRBV4-2 with TRBJ2-7, with D possibly matching TRBD2 (5 bases). The germline CDR1 and CDR2 sequences are LGHNA and YNFKEQ. The CDR3 covers 13 residues. Trimming removed 4 bases from V and 7 bases from J, with 14 bases in between. This CDR3 reads CASSPTPSGEQYF. The CDR3 DNA is TGTGCCAGCAGCCCGACTCCCTCGGGGGAGCAGTACTTC.

The chain is built from TRBV5-1 and TRBJ2-4, with 8 bases lining up with TRBD1. Germline-derived CDR1 and CDR2 are SGHRS and YFSETQ. After removal of 1 base from V and 5 bases from J, the junction contained 2 bases not matched to a gene. The CDR3 extends over 14 amino acids. The DNA of the CDR3 is TGCGCCAGCAGCTTGACAGGGGGTCAAAACATTCAGTACTTC. Its translation is CASSLTGGQNIQYF. Together with reference TRBV5-1 and TRBJ2-4, the CDR3 gives the full variable domain: KAGVTQTPRYLIKTRGQQVTLSCSPISGHRSVSWYQQTPGQGLQFLFEYFSETQRNKGNFPGRFSGRQFSNSRSEMNVSTLELGDSALYLCASSLTGGQNIQYFGAGTRLSVL.

CDR3 in amino acids: CASSPHSGTSTDTQYF. In DNA form, the CDR3 reads TGTGCCAGCAGCCCCCACAGCGGAACTAGCACAGATACGCAGTATTTT. V and J are TRBV7-9 and TRBJ2-3; tentative D call: TRBD2 (5 bases). The germline V and J ends were trimmed by 5 bases and 0 bases, with 15 bases remaining between them. The germline V gene has CDR1 SEHNR and CDR2 FQNEAQ (reference sequence). The CDR3 consists of 16 residues.